This T cell receptor beta chain was observed in a study of blood T cell repertoires in COVID-19. Study overall: Italy, Spain and the United States were the sources of the convalescent and acute COVID-19 samples. T cells, B-cell-depleted T cells, or PBMCs provided the cDNA or gDNA that served as material.

The data were produced by immunoSEQ multiplex PCR, yet TCRdb's version contains in-frame clones alone and is incomplete. The sample has tens of thousands of clones, roughly 84% seen once. This CDR3 is built from 16 residues. Germline V CDR1 and CDR2: SGHVS, FNYEAQ. With V trimmed by 1 base and J by 6 bases, 4 bases remained unmatched. This clonotype was obtained from a man aged 60 to 69 with acute or convalescent COVID-19. The chain links TRBV7-6 to TRBJ2-2, with 11 bases identical to TRBD2. What was sequenced was peripheral blood. This chain's CDR3 is CASSLGLAGGPGELFF. The CDR3 DNA sequence: TGTGCCAGCAGCTTAGGTCTAGCGGGGGGACCCGGGGAGCTGTTTTTT.